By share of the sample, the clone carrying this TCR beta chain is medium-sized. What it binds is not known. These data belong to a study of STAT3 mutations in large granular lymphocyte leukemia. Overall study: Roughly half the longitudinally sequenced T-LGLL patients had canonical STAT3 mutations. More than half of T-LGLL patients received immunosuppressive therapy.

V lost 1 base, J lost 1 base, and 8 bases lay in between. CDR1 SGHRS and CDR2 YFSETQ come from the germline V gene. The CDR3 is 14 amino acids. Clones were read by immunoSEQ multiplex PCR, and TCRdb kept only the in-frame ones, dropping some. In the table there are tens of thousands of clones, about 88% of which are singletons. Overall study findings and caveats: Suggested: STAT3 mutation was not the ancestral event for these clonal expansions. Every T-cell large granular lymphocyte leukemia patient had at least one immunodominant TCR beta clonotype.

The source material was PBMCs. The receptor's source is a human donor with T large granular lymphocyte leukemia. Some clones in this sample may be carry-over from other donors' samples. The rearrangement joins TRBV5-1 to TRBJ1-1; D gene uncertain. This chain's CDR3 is CASSLYKSNTEAFF. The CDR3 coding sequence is TGCGCCAGCAGCTTGTACAAGTCGAACACTGAAGCTTTCTTT.